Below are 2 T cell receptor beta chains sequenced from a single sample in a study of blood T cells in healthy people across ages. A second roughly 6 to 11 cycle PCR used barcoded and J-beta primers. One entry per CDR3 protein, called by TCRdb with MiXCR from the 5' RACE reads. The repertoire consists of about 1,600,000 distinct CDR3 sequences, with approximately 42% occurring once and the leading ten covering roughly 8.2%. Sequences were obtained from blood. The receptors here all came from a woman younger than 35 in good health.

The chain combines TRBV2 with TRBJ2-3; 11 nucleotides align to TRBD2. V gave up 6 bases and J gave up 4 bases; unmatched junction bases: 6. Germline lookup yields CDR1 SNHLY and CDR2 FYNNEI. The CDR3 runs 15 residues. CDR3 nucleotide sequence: TGTGCCAGCAGGGGGGGACTAGCGGATTCAGATACGCAGTATTTT. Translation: CASRGGLADSDTQYF. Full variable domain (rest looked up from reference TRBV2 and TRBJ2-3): EPEVTQTPSHQVTQMGQEVILRCVPISNHLYFYWYRQILGQKVEFLVSFYNNEISEKSEIFDDQFSVERPDGSNFTLKIRSTKLEDSAMYFCASRGGLADSDTQYFGPGTRLTVL.

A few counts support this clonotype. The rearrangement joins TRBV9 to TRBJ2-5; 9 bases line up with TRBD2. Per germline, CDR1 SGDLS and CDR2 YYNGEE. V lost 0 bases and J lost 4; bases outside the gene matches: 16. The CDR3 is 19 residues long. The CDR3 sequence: CASSVATSSSGGAGETQYF. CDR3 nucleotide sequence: TGTGCCAGCAGCGTAGCTACTTCGAGTAGCGGGGGCGCAGGAGAGACCCAGTACTTC.